This TCR beta chain was identified in a study of CD8 T cells in ankylosing spondylitis. TCRdb processed the 5' RACE reads anew with MiXCR; each CDR3 protein has one entry. The sample records 350,000 to 400,000 distinct CDR3 sequences, more than 20% being singletons. Unmatched junction bases numbered 8, after V lost 2 bases and J lost 2 bases. This CDR3 is built from 15 residues. Germline V gives CDR1 DFQATT, CDR2 SNEGSKA (reference sequence). V and J are TRBV20-1 and TRBJ2-7; 8 nucleotides match TRBD2. The sequence was collected from a male donor with ankylosing spondylitis or in good health (not recorded which). Source material: blood, either unsorted or a sorted T cell fraction (not recorded which). The CDR3 protein is CSARPGGDTTYEQYF. The CDR3 region has the DNA TGCAGTGCTAGACCGGGAGGGGACACCACCTACGAGCAGTACTTC.